This is a list of T cell receptor beta chains from one sample in a study of T cells in Graves' hyperthyroidism and ophthalmopathy. TCRdb re-called the multiplex PCR reads with MiXCR, one entry per CDR3 protein. Among about 500,000 distinct CDR3 sequences listed, roughly an eighth were seen once. The sequencing sample was made of blood. The origin of the receptors is a woman younger than 35 with Graves' hyperthyroidism. Both conserved end residues are trimmed from each CDR3. Rows give clone size only sometimes, using once, few, many, or a class for an expanded clone.

abundance	j_gene	v_gene	CDR3aa
.	TRBJ1-5	TRBV19	ASSIIVNSNQPQH
many	TRBJ1-5	TRBV24-1	ATSDSGQPGQPQH
many	TRBJ1-2	TRBV14	ASSQSSGYGYT
many	TRBJ1-6	TRBV2	ASSPGQGASPLH
.	TRBJ1-2	TRBV7-9	ASSLVSLNNYGYT
.	TRBJ1-2	TRBV11-2	ASSSPNRGTGYGYT
.	TRBJ2-7	TRBV12-3/TRBV12-4	ASSAHPPGGSDEQY
many	TRBJ2-5	TRBV28	ASSLLLTGFTIKGPQY
few	TRBJ2-5	TRBV12-3/TRBV12-4	ASREGARETQY
many	TRBJ1-6	TRBV3-1	ASSQGTGGESPLH
.	TRBJ1-1	TRBV7-3	ASSSSRTATEAF
many	TRBJ2-3	TRBV20-1	SASFRGLAGGTDTQY
many	TRBJ2-7	TRBV3-1	ASSGTSGRPPYEQY